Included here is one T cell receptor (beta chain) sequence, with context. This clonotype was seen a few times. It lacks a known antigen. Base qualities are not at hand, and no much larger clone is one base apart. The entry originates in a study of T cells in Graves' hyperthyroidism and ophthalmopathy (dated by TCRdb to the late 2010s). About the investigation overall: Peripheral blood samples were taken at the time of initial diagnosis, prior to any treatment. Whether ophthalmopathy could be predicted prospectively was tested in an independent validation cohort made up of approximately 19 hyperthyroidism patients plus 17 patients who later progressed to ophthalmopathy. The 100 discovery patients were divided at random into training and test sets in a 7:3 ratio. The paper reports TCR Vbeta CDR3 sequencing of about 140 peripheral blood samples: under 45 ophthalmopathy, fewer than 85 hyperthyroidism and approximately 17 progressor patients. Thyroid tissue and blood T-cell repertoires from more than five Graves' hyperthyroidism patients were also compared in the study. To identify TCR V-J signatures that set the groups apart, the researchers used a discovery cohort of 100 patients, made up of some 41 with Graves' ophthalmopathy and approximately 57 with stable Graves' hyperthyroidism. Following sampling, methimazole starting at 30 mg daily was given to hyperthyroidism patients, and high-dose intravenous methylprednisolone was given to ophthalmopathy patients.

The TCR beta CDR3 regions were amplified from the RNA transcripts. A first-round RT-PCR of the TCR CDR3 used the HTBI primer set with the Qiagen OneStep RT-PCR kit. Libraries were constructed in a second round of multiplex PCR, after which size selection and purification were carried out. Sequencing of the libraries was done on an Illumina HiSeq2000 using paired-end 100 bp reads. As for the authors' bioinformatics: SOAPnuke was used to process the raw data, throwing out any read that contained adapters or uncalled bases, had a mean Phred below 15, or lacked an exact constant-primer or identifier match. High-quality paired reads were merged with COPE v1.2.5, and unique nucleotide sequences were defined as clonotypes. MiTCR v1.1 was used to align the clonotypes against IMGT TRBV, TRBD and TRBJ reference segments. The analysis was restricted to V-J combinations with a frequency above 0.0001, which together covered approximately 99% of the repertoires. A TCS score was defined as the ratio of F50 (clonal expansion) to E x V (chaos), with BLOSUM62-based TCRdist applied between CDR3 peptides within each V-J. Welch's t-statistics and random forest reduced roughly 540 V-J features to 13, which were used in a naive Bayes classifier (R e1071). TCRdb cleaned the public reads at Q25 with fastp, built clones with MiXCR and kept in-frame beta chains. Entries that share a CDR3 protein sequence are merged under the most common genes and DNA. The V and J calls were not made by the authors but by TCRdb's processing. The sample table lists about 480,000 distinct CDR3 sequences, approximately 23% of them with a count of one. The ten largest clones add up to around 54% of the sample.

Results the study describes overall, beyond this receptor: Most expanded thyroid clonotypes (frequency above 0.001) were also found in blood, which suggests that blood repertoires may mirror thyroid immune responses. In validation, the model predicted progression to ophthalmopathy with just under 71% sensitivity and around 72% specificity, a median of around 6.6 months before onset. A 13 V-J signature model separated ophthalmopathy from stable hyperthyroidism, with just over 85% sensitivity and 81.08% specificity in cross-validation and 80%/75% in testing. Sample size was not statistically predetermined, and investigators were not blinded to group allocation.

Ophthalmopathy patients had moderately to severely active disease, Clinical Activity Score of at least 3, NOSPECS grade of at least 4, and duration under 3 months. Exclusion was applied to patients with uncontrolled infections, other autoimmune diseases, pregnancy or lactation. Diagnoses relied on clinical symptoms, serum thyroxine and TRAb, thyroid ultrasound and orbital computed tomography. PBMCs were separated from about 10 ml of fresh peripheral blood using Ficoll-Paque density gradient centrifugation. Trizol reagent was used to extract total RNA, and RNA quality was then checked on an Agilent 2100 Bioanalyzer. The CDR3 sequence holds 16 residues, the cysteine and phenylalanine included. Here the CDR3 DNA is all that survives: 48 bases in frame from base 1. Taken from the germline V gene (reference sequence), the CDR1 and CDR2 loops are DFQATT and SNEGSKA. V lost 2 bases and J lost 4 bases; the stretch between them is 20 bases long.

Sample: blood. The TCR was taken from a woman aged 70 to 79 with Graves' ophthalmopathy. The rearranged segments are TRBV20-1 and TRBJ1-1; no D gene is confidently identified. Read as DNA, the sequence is TGCAGTGCTAGATTTCCCGGTCCCCAGCGGGGCACTGAAGCTTTCTTT. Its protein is CSARFPGPQRGTEAFF.